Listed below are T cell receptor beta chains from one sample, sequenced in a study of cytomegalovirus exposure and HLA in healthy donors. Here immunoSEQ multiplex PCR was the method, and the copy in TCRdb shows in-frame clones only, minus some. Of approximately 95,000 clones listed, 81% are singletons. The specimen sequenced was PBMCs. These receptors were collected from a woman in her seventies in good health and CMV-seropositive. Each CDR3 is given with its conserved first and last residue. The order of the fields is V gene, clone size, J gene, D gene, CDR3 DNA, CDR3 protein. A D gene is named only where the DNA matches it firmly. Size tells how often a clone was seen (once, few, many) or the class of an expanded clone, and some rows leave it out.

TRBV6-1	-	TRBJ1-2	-	TGTGCCAGCATCCCCGCGGGCCCTTATGGCTACACCTTC	CASIPAGPYGYTF
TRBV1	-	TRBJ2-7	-	TGCACCAGCAGCCACGCGACAGGGACCCCAGGGCAGTACTTC	CTSSHATGTPGQYF
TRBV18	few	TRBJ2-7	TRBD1	TGTGCCAGCTCACCACAGGACAGGTTTGACCACGAGCAGTACTTC	CASSPQDRFDHEQYF
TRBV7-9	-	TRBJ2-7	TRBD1	TGTTCCAGCAGCTTAGCCCGAGGACAGGTTTCCTACGAGCAGTACTTC	CSSSLARGQVSYEQYF
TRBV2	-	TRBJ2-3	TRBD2	TGTGCCAGCCTAGGGGTGGCTAGCGGGTACACAGATACGCAGTATTTT	CASLGVASGYTDTQYF
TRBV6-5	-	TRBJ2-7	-	TGTGCCAGCAGCGGGACAACCTACGAGCAGTACTTC	CASSGTTYEQYF
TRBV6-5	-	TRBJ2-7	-	TGTGCCAGCAGTTACGGAGTCAGGGGAGTCAACGAGCAGTACTTC	CASSYGVRGVNEQYF
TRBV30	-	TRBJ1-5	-	TGTGCCTGGAGTGAAGCAGACAAGCTCGCTTATAGCAATCAGCCCCAGCATTTT	CAWSEADKLAYSNQPQHF
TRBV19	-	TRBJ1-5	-	TGTGCCAGTAGTATTCAATTAATAGGGGTCTCAATCTTCGGCAATCAGCCCCAGCATTTT	CASSIQLIGVSIFGNQPQHF
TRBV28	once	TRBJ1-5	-	TGTGCCAGCAGTTTCCGCGGGGGTGTCCAAAATCAGCCCCAGCATTTT	CASSFRGGVQNQPQHF
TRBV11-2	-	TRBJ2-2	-	TGTGCCAGCAGCTTAGATCTCCAGTCCCCCGGGGAGCTGTTTTTT	CASSLDLQSPGELFF
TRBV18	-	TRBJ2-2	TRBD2	TGTGCCAGCTCAGATCTAGCGGGAGGACACACCGGGGAGCTGTTTTTT	CASSDLAGGHTGELFF
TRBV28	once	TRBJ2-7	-	TGTGCCAGCAGTTTAGTCGCAGGGGAAATCTACGAGCAGTACTTC	CASSLVAGEIYEQYF
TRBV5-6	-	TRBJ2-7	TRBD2	TGTGCCAGCAGCTTGACTAGCGGGAGTGTCTACGAGCAGTACTTC	CASSLTSGSVYEQYF
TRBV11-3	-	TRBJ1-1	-	TGTGCCAGCAGCTCCCGACAGTATGAAGCTTTCTTT	CASSSRQYEAFF
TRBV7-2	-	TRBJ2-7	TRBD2	TGTGCCAGCAGTCCTAGGGTCCGGGGGGTTTACGAGCAGTACTTC	CASSPRVRGVYEQYF
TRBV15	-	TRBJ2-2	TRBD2	TGTGCCACCAGCAGCCCGCGGACTAGCGCGAACACCGGGGAGCTGTTTTTT	CATSSPRTSANTGELFF
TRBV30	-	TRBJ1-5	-	TGTGCCTGGGCTCAAGACTTGGGAGATCAGCCCCAGCATTTT	CAWAQDLGDQPQHF
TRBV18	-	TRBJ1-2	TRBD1	TGTGCCAGCTCCCAAGACAGGGTTGGAAATGGCTACACCTTC	CASSQDRVGNGYTF
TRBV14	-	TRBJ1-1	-	TGTGCCAGCAGCCTATCTAGGGGTACTGAAGCTTTCTTT	CASSLSRGTEAFF
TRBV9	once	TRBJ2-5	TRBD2	TGTGCCAGCAGCGAACTCGCTAGCGGAAAAGAGACCCAGTACTTC	CASSELASGKETQYF
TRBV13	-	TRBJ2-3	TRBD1	TGTGCCAGCAGCTTAAGGACAGGGACGGATACGCAGTATTTT	CASSLRTGTDTQYF
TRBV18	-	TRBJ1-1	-	TGTGCCAGCTCACCATCGTCGGGCACTGAAGCTTTCTTT	CASSPSSGTEAFF
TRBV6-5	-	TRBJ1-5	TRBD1	TGTGCCAGCAGTGAGAGACAGGGAACCCAGCCCCAGCATTTT	CASSERQGTQPQHF
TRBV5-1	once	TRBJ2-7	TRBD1	TGCGCCAGCAAAGGACAGGGGAAAACCTACGAGCAGTACTTC	CASKGQGKTYEQYF
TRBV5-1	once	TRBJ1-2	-	TGCGCCAGCAGCCCCGCTAGAAATGTAAACTATGGCTACACCTTC	CASSPARNVNYGYTF
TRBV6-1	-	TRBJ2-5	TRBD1	TGTGCCAGCAGTGAAACAGGGGGCGCGGTGACCCAGTACTTC	CASSETGGAVTQYF
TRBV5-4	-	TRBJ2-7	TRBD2	TGTGCCAGCAGCCCGGGACTAGCGGTTTCCTACGAGCAGTACTTC	CASSPGLAVSYEQYF
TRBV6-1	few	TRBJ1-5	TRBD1	TGTGCCAGCAGTGAGGGTAGGACAGGGACCCAGCATTTT	CASSEGRTGTQHF
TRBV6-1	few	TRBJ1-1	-	TGTGCCAGCAGGAACAGGGAGGGGACTGAAGCTTTCTTT	CASRNREGTEAFF
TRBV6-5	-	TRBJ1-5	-	TGTGCCAGCAGTTACTCAAGGAGTAGCAATCAGCCCCAGCATTTT	CASSYSRSSNQPQHF
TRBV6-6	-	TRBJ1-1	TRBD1	TGTGCCAGCTCTGACGGTTCCAGGACAGGGAGGACTGAAGCTTTCTTT	CASSDGSRTGRTEAFF
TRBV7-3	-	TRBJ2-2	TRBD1	TGTGCCAGCAGCCTCCGGACAGGGCAGAACACCGGGGAGCTGTTTTTT	CASSLRTGQNTGELFF
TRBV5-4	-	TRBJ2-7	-	TGTGCCAGCAGCTTAGCGTTTGACGAGCAGTACTTC	CASSLAFDEQYF
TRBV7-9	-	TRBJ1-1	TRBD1	TGTGCCAGCAGCTTAGTGCGGTTGCGGGACAGGAGCCCGAACACTGAAGCTTTCTTT	CASSLVRLRDRSPNTEAFF
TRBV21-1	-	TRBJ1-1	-	TGTGCCAGCTGTAGACAGGGGGAGCTTAACACTGAAGCTTTCTTT	CASCRQGELNTEAFF
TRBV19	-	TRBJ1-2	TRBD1	TGTGCCAGTAATAAGCCGGGACAGGGATTCGATGGCTACACCTTC	CASNKPGQGFDGYTF
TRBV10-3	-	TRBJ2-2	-	TGTGCCATCAGTGAGTCGACGGGACAGAACACCGGGGAGCTGTTTTTT	CAISESTGQNTGELFF
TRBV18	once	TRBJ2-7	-	TGTGCCAGCTCATCAGCCCAGGGTGTGGGCGAGCAGTACTTC	CASSSAQGVGEQYF
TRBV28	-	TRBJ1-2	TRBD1	TGTGCCAGCAGTTTCCCCCCCTCCCTGGACAGGGAGGGCTACACCTTC	CASSFPPSLDREGYTF
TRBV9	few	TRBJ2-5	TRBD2	TGTGCCAGCAGCGTGCGGGAGCAAGAGACCCAGTACTTC	CASSVREQETQYF
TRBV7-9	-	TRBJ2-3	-	TGTGCCAGCAGCCCGAGAGGAGATACGCAGTATTTT	CASSPRGDTQYF
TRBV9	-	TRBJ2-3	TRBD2	TGTGCCAGCAGCGTAGAAACCGGCGCATCCGGGACTAGCGAATTTTGGGATACGCAGTATTTT	CASSVETGASGTSEFWDTQYF
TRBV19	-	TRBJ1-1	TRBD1	TGTGCCAGTAGTAAAACAGGGGCCGAAGCTTTCTTT	CASSKTGAEAFF
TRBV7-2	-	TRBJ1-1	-	TGTGCCAGCAGCTTAGCTTCTCGGGGCACTGAAGCTTTCTTT	CASSLASRGTEAFF
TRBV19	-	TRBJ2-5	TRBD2	TGTGCCAGTAGTATTGCTAGCGGGAGCACCGAAGAGACCCAGTACTTC	CASSIASGSTEETQYF
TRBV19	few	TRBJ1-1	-	TGTGCCAGTACTACCACAGGATTTAGGGACACTGAAGCTTTCTTT	CASTTTGFRDTEAFF
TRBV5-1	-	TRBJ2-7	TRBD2	TGCGCCAGCAGCTTGTCTGCTAGCGGGGTCTACGAGCAGTACTTC	CASSLSASGVYEQYF
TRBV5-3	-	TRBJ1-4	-	TGTGCCAGACCGGGGGACTTTCCGTTT	CARPGDFPF
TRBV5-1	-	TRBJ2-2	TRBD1	TGCGCCAGCAGCCAGGGGGACACCGGGGAGCTGTTTTTT	CASSQGDTGELFF
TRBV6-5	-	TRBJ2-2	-	TGTGCCAGCAGGAGGAGCACGAACACCGGGGAGCTGTTTTTT	CASRRSTNTGELFF
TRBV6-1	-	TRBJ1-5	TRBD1	TGTGCCAGCAGTGTAGGTTCTGGGACAGTCTATCAGCCCCAGCATTTT	CASSVGSGTVYQPQHF
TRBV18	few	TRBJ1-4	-	TGTGCCAGCTCACCATTCGTTGGGCAGGGGGAAAAACTGTTTTTT	CASSPFVGQGEKLFF
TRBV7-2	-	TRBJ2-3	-	TGTGCCAGCAGCCAAAATGTGAGAGATACGCAGTATTTT	CASSQNVRDTQYF
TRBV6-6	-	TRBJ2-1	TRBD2	TGTGCCAGCAGCTACGATCTAGCGGGAGATAGGGGTGAGCAGTTCTTC	CASSYDLAGDRGEQFF